A selection of T cell receptor beta chains follows, all from one sample in a study of shared clonotypes between healthy human individuals. Using immunoSEQ multiplex PCR, the repertoire was profiled, and TCRdb retains in-frame clones only, with some absent. The sample holds some 490,000 clones, about 84% seen once. Sequenced sample: PBMCs. These receptors all stem from a woman aged 40 to 50 in good health. Some clones in this sample may be carry-over from other donors' samples. Each CDR3 is given with its conserved first and last residue. The order of the fields is J gene, D gene, V gene, clone size, CDR3 DNA, CDR3 protein. A D gene is named only where the DNA matches it firmly. Rows may omit the clone size; those that give it use once, few, many or a size class.

TRBJ2-1,.,TRBV7-2,.,TGTGCCAGCAGCTCGAGGGTCAATGAGCAGTTCTTC,CASSSRVNEQFF
TRBJ2-5,.,TRBV11-2,.,TGTGCCAGCAGCCGGGACGGACAAGAGACCCAGTACTTC,CASSRDGQETQYF
TRBJ2-5,.,TRBV30,.,TGTGCCTGGAAGTTGAGGTTGTGGGGAGAGACCCAGTACTTC,CAWKLRLWGETQYF
TRBJ2-7,.,TRBV27,.,TGTGCCAGCAGTTTAAAGCCAGGCGGGACTTTCTACGAGCAGTACTTC,CASSLKPGGTFYEQYF
TRBJ1-5,.,TRBV15,.,TGTGCCACCAGTTACACTGGGGACGCGCCCTGGAGATCCCAGCATTTT,CATSYTGDAPWRSQHF
TRBJ2-7,TRBD1,TRBV13,.,TGTGCCAGCAGCCTAGGGGACAGCTCCTACGAGCAGTACTTC,CASSLGDSSYEQYF
TRBJ2-7,TRBD2,TRBV15,.,TGTGCCACCAGCAGAGGGGAGGGGTATCCCTCCTACGAGCAGTACTTC,CATSRGEGYPSYEQYF
TRBJ2-7,TRBD1,TRBV11-2,.,TGTGCCAGCAGCTTAGGCCCTACCAGGGGGAAGGGCGAGCAGTACTTC,CASSLGPTRGKGEQYF
TRBJ2-7,.,TRBV29-1,.,TGCAGCGTTGAGAGGGACGGAGGAACCTACGAGCAGTACTTC,CSVERDGGTYEQYF
TRBJ1-1,.,TRBV28,.,TGTGCCAGCAGTACTCCGGGACACGGAATTGAAGCTTTCTTT,CASSTPGHGIEAFF
TRBJ2-1,.,TRBV28,.,TGTGCCAGCAGTTTACGCGGGATCTACAATGAGCAGTTCTTC,CASSLRGIYNEQFF
TRBJ2-7,.,TRBV21-1,.,TGTGCCAGCCTGCCGGGACGGGACTACGAGCAGTACTTC,CASLPGRDYEQYF
TRBJ2-7,.,TRBV2,once,TGTGCCAGCAGTGAACAGGCTTACGAGCAGTACTTC,CASSEQAYEQYF
TRBJ2-7,.,TRBV7-2,.,TGTGCCAGCAGCTTAGAGCCAGCGCTCTCCTACGAGCAGTACTTC,CASSLEPALSYEQYF
TRBJ1-1,.,TRBV9,.,TGTGCCAGCAGCTCTCCGGGGAACACTGAAGCTTTCTTT,CASSSPGNTEAFF
TRBJ2-3,TRBD2,TRBV29-1,.,TGCAGCGTTGGACTAGCGGGTAACACAGATACGCAGTATTTT,CSVGLAGNTDTQYF